Listed below are T cell receptor beta chains from one sample, sequenced in a study of T-cell reconstitution after alpha-beta-depleted transplantation in children. TCRdb called the PCR reads again in MiXCR, with one record for every CDR3 protein. The table includes a few hundred thousand distinct CDR3 sequences, about 17% detected once. Sequences were derived from PBMCs, mostly from graft donor cells, sampled 360 days after TCRalphabeta/CD19-depleted stem cell transplant. All receptors come from a boy younger than two who had a stem cell transplant for Wiskott-Aldrich syndrome, so the T cells may come from the graft donor. The CDR3 runs from the conserved cysteine through the conserved F or W. D genes are given only for firm matches. Only some rows state a clone size, as once, few, many or a class for expanded clones.

V gene	D gene	J gene	clone size	CDR3 DNA	CDR3 protein
TRBV5-1	NA	TRBJ2-5	few	TGCGCCAGCAGCAATACAGGGACTCAAGAGACCCAGTACTTC	CASSNTGTQETQYF
TRBV7-7	NA	TRBJ2-3	few	TGTGCCAGCAGCTTAGGCCGGGACTGGATTACAGATACGCAGTATTTT	CASSLGRDWITDTQYF
TRBV15	NA	TRBJ2-2	many	TGTGCCACCAGCAGACAGGGGAACACCGGGGAGCTGTTTTTT	CATSRQGNTGELFF
TRBV14	TRBD1	TRBJ2-3	NA	TGTGCCAGCAGCCGGGGACGGGACAGGGGGCGTTGGCCGCAGTATTTT	CASSRGRDRGRWPQYF
TRBV27	TRBD1	TRBJ2-7	NA	TGTGCCAGCAGTCCCCAGGGACAGCTTACCCGTATCTACCAGTACTTC	CASSPQGQLTRIYQYF
TRBV7-2	NA	TRBJ2-7	NA	TGTGCCAGCAGCTTAGCGGCGGGGCGGCTCGCTGAGCAGTACTTC	CASSLAAGRLAEQYF
TRBV5-5	TRBD2	TRBJ2-1	few	TGTGCCAGCAGCTTGGCCGGGGGGGCTATTTCCTACAATGAGCAGTTCTTC	CASSLAGGAISYNEQFF
TRBV21-1	NA	TRBJ2-1	few	TGTGCCAGCAGCAAACCTCCCCCACTAGCGATCAGCTCCTACAATGAGCAGTTCTTC	CASSKPPPLAISSYNEQFF
TRBV20-1	NA	TRBJ2-7	NA	TGCAGTGCTAGACGAATTTACGAGCAGTACTTC	CSARRIYEQYF
TRBV11-2	TRBD2	TRBJ2-3	few	TGTGCCAGCAGCTTAGTTAAGCGGGGGGGCCGCAATACGCAGTATTTT	CASSLVKRGGRNTQYF
TRBV28	NA	TRBJ1-1	few	TGTGCCAGCAGCCTCCTCTGGGGCGGTACTGAAGCTTTCTTT	CASSLLWGGTEAFF
TRBV4-2	TRBD1	TRBJ1-4	few	TGTGCCAGCACGGTCGGGGGACAGTCACGTGAAAAACTGTTTTTT	CASTVGGQSREKLFF
TRBV7-9	NA	TRBJ2-5	few	TGTGCCAGCAGCTTAAATGCGGATGAGACCCAGTACTTC	CASSLNADETQYF
TRBV6-1	NA	TRBJ2-1	NA	TGTGCCAGCAGCATACAGGCGACTCTATCCTACAATGAGCAGTTCTTC	CASSIQATLSYNEQFF
TRBV5-1	NA	TRBJ2-5	NA	TGCGCCAGCAGCCCTCAGTTAGGCGAGGCCCAGTACTTC	CASSPQLGEAQYF
TRBV4-2	TRBD2	TRBJ2-5	few	TGTGCCAGCAGCCAAGTGGTCGGCGGGGGGGCCCAGTACTTC	CASSQVVGGGAQYF
TRBV12-3/TRBV12-4	NA	TRBJ1-6	NA	TGTGCCAGCAGCCTCGATTATAATTCACCCCTCCACTTT	CASSLDYNSPLHF
TRBV5-1	TRBD1	TRBJ2-5	NA	TGCGCCAGCAGCTTGGAATACCGGGACAGGGGCTCAGAGACCCAGTACTTC	CASSLEYRDRGSETQYF
TRBV6-1	TRBD1	TRBJ2-2	NA	TGTGCCAGCACCGACCTCCGACAGGGTGGCGGGGAGCTGTTTTTT	CASTDLRQGGGELFF
TRBV10-3	NA	TRBJ1-1	NA	TGTGCCATCTCCCGGGGTAACACTGAAGCTTTCTTT	CAISRGNTEAFF
TRBV3-1	NA	TRBJ1-1	few	TGTGCCAGCAGCCGCCCGAACACTGAAGCTTTCTTT	CASSRPNTEAFF
TRBV29-1	NA	TRBJ2-1	many	TGCAGCGTTGTCGGATCCCAATCTGACTCCTACAATGAGCAGTTCTTC	CSVVGSQSDSYNEQFF
TRBV27	TRBD1	TRBJ2-5	few	TGTGCCAGCAGTATATCCGGGACAGGGGAGACCCAGTACTTC	CASSISGTGETQYF
TRBV12-3/TRBV12-4	NA	TRBJ2-7	few	TGTGCCAGCACCCAGTCCGGGTTCTACGAGCAGTACTTC	CASTQSGFYEQYF
TRBV20-1	NA	TRBJ2-2	many	TGCAGTGCTAGAGATGCTAGCTCCTACACCGGGGAGCTGTTTTTT	CSARDASSYTGELFF
TRBV28	NA	TRBJ2-3	NA	TGTGCCAGCAGTACAAGGGCCGGGTTCACTAGCACAGATACGCAGTATTTT	CASSTRAGFTSTDTQYF
TRBV24-1	NA	TRBJ2-3	many	TGTGCCACCAGTGATTCTGGGCCGGGACTGGGCACAGATACGCAGTATTTT	CATSDSGPGLGTDTQYF
TRBV15	TRBD1	TRBJ1-2	few	TGTGCCACCAGCTTCGGGACAGCCCATGGCTACACCTTC	CATSFGTAHGYTF
TRBV20-1	TRBD2	TRBJ2-1	NA	TGCAGTGCCCCCCGTAAGGGGACTAGCTTCAATGAGCAGTTCTTC	CSAPRKGTSFNEQFF
TRBV3-1	NA	TRBJ2-3	NA	TGTGCCAGCAGATCGGGACTTCCCACACCCCTCTCTAGCACAGATACGCAGTATTTT	CASRSGLPTPLSSTDTQYF
TRBV13	TRBD1	TRBJ2-3	few	TGTGCCAGCAGCCCTCCACCGTGGACAGGGGGCGCGACAGATACGCAGTATTTT	CASSPPPWTGGATDTQYF
TRBV11-1	TRBD1	TRBJ2-1	few	TGTGCCAGCAGCCGGAAAACAGGGGGCAATGAGCAGTTCTTC	CASSRKTGGNEQFF
TRBV9	NA	TRBJ1-2	NA	TGTGCCAGCAGCGTAGGAAACCGGGGGTCCACTGGCTACACCTTC	CASSVGNRGSTGYTF
TRBV24-1	TRBD1	TRBJ2-3	few	TGTGCCACCAGTGATTTACGTACTCCTCCCGGGACAGGGGGTAGCACAGATACGCAGTATTTT	CATSDLRTPPGTGGSTDTQYF
TRBV24-1	TRBD1	TRBJ2-5	few	TGTGCCACCAGTGAGACAAGACAGGGGAGGGAGACCCAGTACTTC	CATSETRQGRETQYF
TRBV12-3/TRBV12-4	TRBD2	TRBJ2-7	NA	TGTGCCTTCAGTTTGGCCTCCCCAGCGGGAGGGAAGCTTGGCGAGCAGTACTTC	CAFSLASPAGGKLGEQYF
TRBV9	TRBD2	TRBJ2-1	few	TGTGCCAGCAGCGCGAGCGGGAGTGTGGGCAATGAGCAGTTCTTC	CASSASGSVGNEQFF
TRBV3-1	NA	TRBJ2-5	few	TGTGCCAGCAGCCCACTAGCCGCGGAGGAGACCCAGTACTTC	CASSPLAAEETQYF
TRBV28	TRBD1	TRBJ2-4	many	TGTGCCAGCAGTTTAGGGGACAGGGGCAAAAACATTCAGTACTTC	CASSLGDRGKNIQYF
TRBV7-2	TRBD1	TRBJ2-7	NA	TGTGCCAGCAGCCCTCTCCCTCCGGGACAGGGTCGCCGTCAGTACTTC	CASSPLPPGQGRRQYF
TRBV5-1	TRBD1	TRBJ2-1	few	TGCGCCAGCAGCCCAGGACAGGGGGCGCCTGATGAGCAGTTCTTC	CASSPGQGAPDEQFF
TRBV5-1	TRBD2	TRBJ2-2	NA	TGCGCCAGCAGCTCAACTAGCGGGGGCCTGAACACCGGGGAGCTGTTTTTT	CASSSTSGGLNTGELFF
TRBV5-1	NA	TRBJ2-5	few	TGCGCCACCAAAGGGCACCAAGAGACCCAGTACTTC	CATKGHQETQYF
TRBV18	NA	TRBJ2-7	once	TGTGCCAGCTCACCACTGACTAGTCTCTACGAGCAGTACTTC	CASSPLTSLYEQYF
TRBV7-9	NA	TRBJ1-2	NA	TGTGCCAGCAGCCACCCAGGTGGCTACACCTTC	CASSHPGGYTF